This T cell receptor beta chain originates from a study of T cells in Graves' hyperthyroidism and ophthalmopathy. General study results and limits: A model of 13 V-J pairs discriminated ophthalmopathy from stable hyperthyroidism. The model made its ophthalmopathy prediction, and onset followed a median approximately 6 months later. Blood samples included most of the expanded thyroid clonotypes exceeding 0.001.

Trimming left V 1 base short and J 7 bases short, with 8 bases between. The CDR3 is 13 residues long. In germline, CDR1 is GTSNPN, CDR2 SVGIG (reference sequence). Each ophthalmopathy patient scored at least 3 on the Clinical Activity Score and at least 4 on NOSPECS grade, with duration under 3 months. Authors of the study amplified TCR beta CDR3 regions from RNA transcripts. With the HTBI primer set, the TCR CDR3 went through a first round of RT-PCR. From the multiplex PCR reads, TCRdb called clonotypes with MiXCR, one entry per CDR3 protein. The sample holds about 610,000 distinct CDR3 sequences, roughly 14% seen once. In the case of this clonotype: As yet, its antigen is unknown.

Sample: blood. The TCR was taken from a woman aged 40 to 50 with Graves' ophthalmopathy. This chain uses TRBV30 with TRBJ1-6; D is uncertain. The CDR3 sequence is CAWSAQRNSPLHF. The DNA for the CDR3 is TGTGCCTGGAGTGCCCAGAGAAATTCACCCCTCCACTTT.